This entry features one TCR beta chain sequence. Its matching antigen is unknown. The record originates from a study of T cells after yellow fever vaccination. General study points: Contamination by abundant bulk-population clonotypes could be present in FACS-sorted repertoires.

This CDR3 is built from 16 residues. Trimming left V 2 bases short and J 0 bases short, with 13 bases between. Germline loops: CDR1 LGHDT, CDR2 YNNKEL (reference sequence). Via MiXCR, TCRdb re-called the 5' RACE reads, giving one row per CDR3 protein. This sample has hundreds of thousands of distinct CDR3 sequences, with 9.5% to 13% found just once. The TCR sequence derives from a young man who received the YFV17D yellow fever vaccine. The sample in question was PBMCs, obtained on the day of the first yellow fever vaccination. The V call is TRBV3-1, the J call TRBJ2-5, with D possibly being TRBD2 (6 bases). The CDR3 DNA is TGTGCCAGCAGCCAACGCGTAGCGGTGTACCAAGAGACCCAGTACTTC. It specifies CASSQRVAVYQETQYF.